This T cell receptor (beta chain) stems from a study of PD-1 blockade in mismatch repair-deficient tumors. All patients were mismatch repair deficient, assessed by either PCR or immunohistochemistry. The TCR-sequenced patients were three responders to pembrolizumab. The V end was cut by 8 bases, the J end by 1 base, with 14 bases between. The CDR3 consists of 14 residues. CDR1 is MNHEY, CDR2 SVGAGI, per germline. Some clones are missing from TCRdb's copy, which holds only in-frame ones; the method was immunoSEQ multiplex PCR. The top ten clones hold 4.7% of a sample with some 110,000 clones, over 60% of them seen once.

The chain has TRBV6-5 and TRBJ2-5; D may be TRBD1 or TRBD2 (6 bases each). This specimen consisted of peripheral blood, obtained 60 to 65 weeks after starting pembrolizumab. This TCR was recovered from an adult with mismatch repair-deficient cancer. CDR3 nucleotides: TGTGCCAGCGGGGGGCTGGGCAGCCAAGAGACCCAGTACTTC. Encoded protein: CASGGLGSQETQYF.